The sequence of this T cell receptor (beta chain) was determined in a study of cytomegalovirus exposure and HLA in healthy donors (TCRdb year 2017). A note on the overall study: An earlier analysis of some 500 of the donors reported 250 to 350 Gb of sequence data and 117 million unique TCR beta sequences from about 179 million T cells. About 330 gigabases of sequencing data and tens of millions of unique TCR sequences made up an early release that covered fewer than 650 HLA-typed donors. The genetic ancestry cluster associated with self-reported Caucasian donors included 81% of the roughly 400 genotyped donors. The study aimed to test whether signatures of past pathogen exposure could be identified by cataloging public T cell receptors. The T cell repertoires of roughly 660 subjects were profiled by immunosequencing and related to cytomegalovirus serostatus. In addition to the first cohort of approximately 650 subjects, a separate validation cohort of approximately 120 different subjects was used. High-throughput TCR immunosequencing, statistical association of individual TCRs with disease status, and machine learning were combined to predict cytomegalovirus infection status. A later analysis re-analyzed previously published TCR beta repertoires from about 600 donors and added high-resolution HLA genotyping to study TCR occurrence patterns. Rather than using new phenotypic data, the later analysis identified candidate immune exposures from TCR beta sequences and from how often those sequences occurred across donors. An earlier analysis of several hundred of the donors applied high-throughput TCR beta sequencing to assess whether each TCR beta V gene segment acted as functional or pseudogenic. Donor age, sex, ethnicity and CMV serostatus were compiled together with the repertoire data. A later genetic analysis used genome-wide SNP genotypes for 398 of the 666 donors, treating that subset as a discovery cohort. Every discovery cohort repertoire had been produced on one sequencing platform. HLA typing included class I and class II loci at four-digit resolution. The number of typed donors differed by locus: roughly 629-640 for A, B, C, DRB1 and DQB1; about 520 for DQA1; approximately 600 for DPA1; and 400 to 480 for DPB1. A few DR-DQ haplotypes were treated as single units for association and clustering because of strong linkage in the cohort. Among 398 genotyped donors of the cohort, an average of around 250,000 unique TCR beta nucleotide sequences was sequenced per donor, of which 15% to 20% were non-productive.

V loses 5 bases of germline sequence and J loses 6 bases, and the interval between the two ends is 16 bases. The germline V gene supplies CDR1 MNHNS and CDR2 SASEGT. The CDR3 runs 14 residues from the cysteine to the phenylalanine. Just the 42-base CDR3 DNA is kept, in frame starting at base 1. The library was made by the immunoSEQ multiplex PCR assay. The multiplex PCR relied on a mix of 60 forward primers for TCR Vbeta segments and 13 reverse primers for TCR Jbeta segments. The CDR3 region of rearranged TCR beta genes was amplified from genomic DNA with a multiplex PCR assay. Amplified TCR beta libraries were sequenced as 87-base-pair reads on the Illumina HiSeq System. Turning to the authors' computational methods: A later analysis counted approximately 74 million unique TCR beta chains across the 600 to 850 repertoires, and about 10 million of these chains were shared by at least two donors. Raw reads were error-corrected and collapsed into unique sequences by a nearest-neighbor algorithm in which closely related sequences were merged to remove PCR and sequencing errors. V, D and J gene segments were assigned by aligning CDR3 sequences to IMGT reference sequences. For a sequence to be retained, at least a six-nucleotide match to both a V gene segment and a J gene segment was required. A rearrangement counted as productive if the CDR3 had no stop codons and remained in frame with V and J, and every other rearrangement counted as non-productive. Following IMGT convention, CDR3 was defined as the stretch from the second conserved V-encoded cysteine up to the conserved J-encoded phenylalanine. In an earlier analysis of approximately 590 of the donors, sequences lacking an unambiguous match to a single V gene segment were excluded. In an earlier analysis of 587 of the donors, a V segment was called functional when productive rearrangements were above 56.7%, and segregating when the standard deviation between donors exceeded 5%. A statistical classification framework was built for diagnosing cytomegalovirus status from the catalog of TCR beta chain sequences. In a later analysis, TCR nucleotide sequences were compared against IMGT/GENE-DB human TR gene sequences so that V and J genes could be assigned. A later analysis assigned CDR3 sequences and most-parsimonious VDJ recombination scenarios with the TCRdist pipeline. In a later analysis, every TCR beta chain was defined by the combination of its CDR3 amino acid sequence and its V-gene family, and reads without a unique V-gene family were dropped. To address suspected cross-contamination and a sequencing artifact, a later analysis removed 450 to 700 highly shared, low-generation-probability nucleotide sequences. For each public chain, a later analysis derived a clonal expansion index from normalized ranks of inferred template counts within each repertoire. In a later analysis, generation probabilities were computed with a VDJ recombination model fitted to out-of-frame rearrangements, and the resulting probabilities were checked against IGoR. Hypergeometric tests were used in a later analysis to score TCR-TCR, TCR-HLA and TCR-CMV co-occurrence, with a repertoire-size bias correction applied to the TCR pairs. A later analysis estimated false discovery rates by permuting HLA or CMV assignments 20 times. A later analysis grouped co-occurring TCRs with DBSCAN, adding TCRdist sequence similarity when clustering within HLA-allele-positive subsets. For co-occurrence clustering, repertoires with fewer than 30,000 or more than 120,000 public chains were excluded, along with four to six repertoires with anomalous nucleotide sharing. What TCRdb holds here is the immuneACCESS table cut down to in-frame rearrangements. Part of the clones is not present; checked against another copy, under half of the missing clones reflect an unresolved V gene, and the others are unexplained. Clone size and V and J calls were adopted from that table, with D and trimming inferred from the DNA. This sample has roughly 220,000 clones in its table, and approximately 85% of those were observed once. The ten largest account for about 2.6% of the sample.

The cohort comprised 550 to 700 healthy bone marrow donors. At the time of sampling, all cohort members were nominally healthy, though unrecorded immune exposures were likely present. The donor tested CMV seronegative, placing the donor among the 350 or so seronegative members of the cohort. A peripheral blood sample was provided by each donor, and peripheral blood mononuclear cells were used for TCR beta sequencing. The Qiagen DNeasy Blood Extraction Kit was used to extract genomic DNA from the blood cell samples. Results and caveats for the whole study, not just this receptor: CMV serostatus was the only immune exposure information available for the cohort. Because counts were too low, more than 15 rarely observed V segments, including chromosome 9 orphons, were left out of the earlier analysis of 500 to 650 of the donors. The presence/absence analyses assumed that sequencing depth was roughly uniform across donors, and that assumption may not be true. In a later analysis, several top co-occurrence clusters were reported to appear linked to parvovirus B19, influenza, CMV and Epstein-Barr virus. In a later analysis, TCR association rates were found to vary across HLA loci, with the most associated TCRs seen for DRB1 alleles and the fewest for HLA-C alleles. In a later analysis, most CMV-associated TCR beta chains were found to appear HLA-restricted, with HLA associations seemingly driven largely by CMV exposure. Cytomegalovirus status was reported to be diagnosed by the classifier with high specificity and sensitivity in both the original and validation cohorts. A further reported finding was that TCR beta sequences accurately predicted the HLA-A and HLA-B alleles for most subjects in the first cohort. In a later genetic analysis, fewer N-insertions in productive TCRs were reported among donors in an Asian-associated ancestry cluster than the roughly 700-donor mean. A later genetic analysis associated a missense DCLRE1C variant with V-gene and J-gene trimming of TCR beta chains, and an independent cohort replicated the association. The study gave a list of 150 to 200 TCR beta chains associated with cytomegalovirus. A cluster of highly shared sequence variants was judged likely to represent a technical artifact of the sequencing pipeline. A few of the identified cytomegalovirus-associated TCR beta chains were confirmed in vitro to be specific for cytomegalovirus antigens. The cohort was sequenced for TCR beta chains only, and without alpha or paired-chain data the features that could be detected were limited. Specific HLA alleles were associated with 18,000 or so TCR beta sequences at a false discovery rate of 0.05 in a later analysis. Linkage disequilibrium might explain the correlated functional status among segregating V segments, but an unknown experimental factor could not be ruled out. Compared with equally common non-associated chains, HLA-associated TCR beta chains in a later analysis were more clonally expanded and had lower generation probabilities. Because HLA typing was unavailable for some donors at each locus, only the typed subset was used in association tests. Some IMGT-functional V segments, including TRBV6-2 and TRBV6-3, could not be told apart with the 87-base-pair reads, so those segments were excluded. Across donors, most TCR sequences were observed very rarely, whereas some public TCRs were present in many individuals. Strong co-occurrence of HLA alleles, especially DR and DQ, made assigning TCR associations to individual alleles difficult. In an earlier analysis of some 540 of the donors, most TCR beta V segments appeared in productive rearrangements about 87% or about 30% of the time, broadly matching IMGT annotations. It was suggested by the authors that the approach could potentially be generalized to other disease states and immunological phenotypes.

Worth noting for this clone: The target of this receptor is not known. Per-base qualities were not stored, and no clone one base away is much larger.

The chain is made from TRBV6-1 and TRBJ1-2; a weak D assignment points to TRBD1 (5 bases agree). Sequencing used PBMCs. The TCR originated in a middle-aged woman in good health and CMV-seronegative. DNA sequence: TGTGCCAGCAGTATTTTTACAGGTCCTAATGGCTACACCTTC. Its translation is CASSIFTGPNGYTF.